Listed below are T cell receptor beta chains from one sample, sequenced in a study of radiation and T cells in renal cell carcinoma. The method was immunoSEQ multiplex PCR; TCRdb's version includes in-frame clones alone and lacks a portion of them. The data hold about 9,300 clones, with more than 60% observed a single time. The sequencing used tumor tissue, collected from a patient whose treatment included radiotherapy and nephrectomy. Receptors originate from a woman between 45 and 65 years old with renal cell carcinoma. The CDR3 runs from the conserved cysteine through the conserved F or W. The D gene is left open where the match is weak. Not every row has a clone size; where given, it reads once, few, many or a size class.

>TRBJ2-5|-|few|TRBV5-4
CASSPTGGGETQYF
TGTGCCAGCAGCCCCACAGGAGGCGGAGAGACCCAGTACTTC
>TRBJ2-1|TRBD2|few|TRBV29-1
CSAPQRESYNEQFF
TGCAGCGCACCCCAGCGGGAGTCCTACAATGAGCAGTTCTTC
>TRBJ2-5|-|-|TRBV28
CASSFANAQETQYF
TGTGCCAGCAGTTTTGCCAACGCACAAGAGACCCAGTACTTC
>TRBJ2-1|TRBD2|-|TRBV27
CASRKAGSSYNEQFF
TGTGCCAGCAGGAAAGCGGGGAGCTCCTACAATGAGCAGTTCTTC
>TRBJ2-1|-|-|TRBV7-2
CASSYGLRNPQFF
TGTGCCAGCAGCTACGGTCTGCGGAATCCCCAGTTCTTC
>TRBJ2-7|-|-|TRBV7-2
CASSASRGPSYEQYF
TGTGCCAGCAGCGCAAGTCGCGGGCCATCCTACGAGCAGTACTTC
>TRBJ1-6|-|once|TRBV7-2
CASSLRQGTRSPLHF
TGTGCCAGCAGCTTAAGGCAGGGGACTAGGTCACCCCTCCACTTT
>TRBJ1-3|-|once|TRBV18
CASSLGTDVTSGNTIYF
TGTGCCAGCTCACTCGGGACGGACGTCACCTCTGGAAACACCATATATTTT
>TRBJ1-2|-|-|TRBV28
CASSFGIYGYTF
TGTGCCAGCAGCTTCGGGATCTATGGCTACACCTTC
>TRBJ2-5|TRBD1|-|TRBV14
CASSQFGLAGGLQETQYF
TGTGCCAGCAGCCAATTCGGCTTGGCAGGGGGTCTCCAAGAGACCCAGTACTTC
>TRBJ1-1|-|-|TRBV5-5
CASSLEVGVGAGTEAFF
TGTGCCAGCAGCTTGGAGGTGGGTGTGGGGGCCGGCACTGAAGCTTTCTTT
>TRBJ2-5|TRBD2|-|TRBV28
CASKASGGITGETQYF
TGTGCCAGCAAGGCTAGCGGGGGAATTACCGGTGAGACCCAGTACTTC
>TRBJ1-5|-|few|TRBV6-5
CARPPAPVTQPQHF
TGTGCCAGACCCCCGGCACCCGTTACTCAGCCCCAGCATTTT
>TRBJ1-5|-|medium-sized|TRBV9
CASSVDGANQPQHF
TGTGCCAGCAGCGTAGACGGGGCCAATCAGCCCCAGCATTTT
>TRBJ2-2|TRBD1|-|TRBV19
CASSADRENTGELFF
TGTGCCAGTAGTGCGGACAGGGAGAACACCGGGGAGCTGTTTTTT
>TRBJ2-2|-|-|TRBV4-1
CASSQGAGSGAPNTGELFF
TGCGCCAGCAGCCAAGGGGCCGGTTCAGGGGCCCCTAACACCGGGGAGCTGTTTTTT
>TRBJ1-5|-|-|TRBV6-4
CASSVELNQPQHF
TGTGCCAGCAGCGTGGAGCTAAATCAGCCCCAGCATTTT
>TRBJ2-2|TRBD2|-|TRBV7-2
CASSLVSSGETGELFF
TGTGCCAGCAGCTTAGTCAGTAGCGGGGAAACCGGGGAGCTGTTTTTT
>TRBJ1-5|-|-|TRBV7-9
CASSSTGNRNQPQHF
TGTGCCAGCAGCTCAACAGGGAACCGAAATCAGCCCCAGCATTTT
>TRBJ1-2|-|-|TRBV7-9
CASSLDGLDGYTF
TGTGCCAGCAGCTTAGACGGGCTCGATGGCTACACCTTC
>TRBJ2-5|TRBD2|-|TRBV7-2
CASSLGGGPQYF
TGTGCCAGCAGCTTAGGGGGGGGTCCCCAGTACTTC
>TRBJ1-1|-|-|TRBV28
CASGTTTMNTEAFF
TGTGCCAGTGGGACGACGACCATGAACACTGAAGCTTTCTTT
>TRBJ2-3|-|-|TRBV29-1
CSVVGGKDTQYF
TGCAGCGTTGTTGGGGGGAAAGATACGCAGTATTTT
>TRBJ2-5|TRBD1|-|TRBV19
CASSIDGTGRGKETQYF
TGTGCCAGTAGTATAGATGGGACAGGGAGGGGAAAAGAGACCCAGTACTTC
>TRBJ2-1|TRBD2|-|TRBV2
CASTPIAGGYNEQFF
TGTGCCAGCACCCCGATAGCGGGAGGGTACAATGAGCAGTTCTTC
>TRBJ1-2|-|-|TRBV6-1
CASSEGGGVSGYTF
TGTGCCAGCAGTGAAGGGGGAGGGGTTAGTGGCTACACCTTC
>TRBJ2-2|-|-|TRBV5-4
CASSLDSSNTGELFF
TGTGCCAGCAGCTTGGACTCTTCGAACACCGGGGAGCTGTTTTTT
>TRBJ2-6|-|-|TRBV10-3
CAISDVGPGANVLTF
TGTGCCATCAGTGACGTGGGACCTGGGGCCAACGTCCTGACTTTC
>TRBJ2-6|-|-|TRBV4-3
CASSQAWDGASGANVLTF
TGCGCCAGCAGCCAAGCGTGGGACGGGGCTTCTGGGGCCAACGTCCTGACTTTC
>TRBJ1-3|-|-|TRBV6-5
CASSYRAEVSGNTIYF
TGTGCCAGCAGTTACCGGGCGGAGGTCTCTGGAAACACCATATATTTT
>TRBJ1-6|-|few|TRBV28
CASTAYGQNNSPLHF
TGTGCCAGTACAGCTTACGGACAGAATAATTCACCCCTCCACTTT
>TRBJ1-1|-|-|TRBV28
CASGADGMNTEAFF
TGTGCCAGCGGGGCGGACGGCATGAACACTGAAGCTTTCTTT
>TRBJ1-4|-|medium-sized|TRBV6-5
CASSNQGGEKLFF
TGTGCCAGCAGTAATCAGGGAGGTGAAAAACTGTTTTTT
>TRBJ1-4|-|-|TRBV7-8
CASSPIGGTNEKLFF
TGTGCCAGCAGCCCAATCGGCGGAACTAATGAAAAACTGTTTTTT
>TRBJ2-5|TRBD1|-|TRBV9
CASSVDRGAKETQYF
TGTGCCAGCAGCGTAGACAGGGGCGCAAAAGAGACCCAGTACTTC
>TRBJ1-2|-|few|TRBV29-1
CSVKQGANYGYTF
TGCAGCGTAAAACAGGGAGCTAACTATGGCTACACCTTC
>TRBJ2-2|-|-|TRBV6-5
CASGGREAAGELFF
TGTGCCAGCGGTGGGCGGGAAGCGGCCGGGGAGCTGTTTTTT
>TRBJ2-5|-|-|TRBV20-1
CSASPQETQYF
TGCAGTGCTAGTCCCCAAGAGACCCAGTACTTC
>TRBJ2-1|-|-|TRBV11-3
CASSLFTGVEQFF
TGTGCCAGCAGCTTATTTACGGGAGTTGAGCAGTTCTTC
>TRBJ2-1|-|-|TRBV14
CASSQDLIFGGRDNEQFF
TGTGCCAGCAGCCAAGATTTAATCTTTGGAGGTCGGGACAATGAGCAGTTCTTC
>TRBJ2-5|-|-|TRBV2
CASSEARETQYF
TGTGCCAGCAGTGAAGCCCGGGAGACCCAGTACTTC
>TRBJ1-2|TRBD1|-|TRBV19
CASDTGGPNYGYTF
TGTGCCAGTGATACAGGGGGTCCTAACTATGGCTACACCTTC
>TRBJ1-1|-|-|TRBV6-5
CASSPTAAETEAFF
TGTGCCAGCAGCCCCACGGCAGCCGAGACTGAAGCTTTCTTT
>TRBJ2-7|TRBD1|once|TRBV6-5
CATDRGSYEQYF
TGTGCCACGGACAGGGGATCCTACGAGCAGTACTTC
>TRBJ2-5|-|-|TRBV10-1
CASSEGGVEETQYF
TGCGCCAGCAGTGAGGGGGGAGTAGAGGAGACCCAGTACTTC